This paragraph reports one T cell receptor beta chain. Per the germline V gene, CDR1 is LGHNT and CDR2 is FRNRAP. This CDR3 region has 14 residues. The V and J ends lost 4 bases and 4 bases respectively, with 11 bases between them. The data belong to a study of blood T cell repertoires in COVID-19. Original processing methods: From reference gene primer amplification, estimates of nucleated cell counts were derived. Sequenced by immunoSEQ multiplex PCR; TCRdb stores in-frame clones only, minus some. For V, J and clone size, that table is used; D and trimming come from the DNA. The sample has around 190,000 clones, 88% seen once.

The V and J genes are TRBV12-5 and TRBJ2-1; D unclear. Sequencing was performed on peripheral blood. The receptor was isolated from a human donor in a cohort sampled during active COVID-19. CDR3 sequence (DNA): TGTGCTAGTGGTTACGACTCCTCTTACAATGAGCAGTTCTTC. It yields the protein CASGYDSSYNEQFF.